Below, 17 T cell receptor beta chains from the same sample are listed, as sequenced in a study of cytomegalovirus exposure and HLA in healthy donors. Amplification used 60 Vbeta primers and 13 Jbeta primers. Sequencing used immunoSEQ multiplex PCR; TCRdb keeps in-frame clones, though not all of them. The sample carries fewer than 150,000 clones, 85% recorded once. What was sequenced was PBMCs. The receptors stem from a woman in her 30s in good health and CMV-seropositive.

The chain joins TRBV6-5 to TRBJ1-2; 7 nucleotides match TRBD1. V shed 10 bases and J 2 bases; nucleotides not matched to a gene: 4. The CDR3 totals 12 residues. CDR1 MNHEY and CDR2 SVGAGI come from the germline V gene. In nucleotides, the CDR3 is TGTGCCACCTCAGGGGGGAACTATGGCTACACCTTC. This translates into CATSGGNYGYTF.

This chain uses TRBV13 with TRBJ1-2; 7 bases match TRBD1. V trimming: 7 bases; J trimming: 5 bases; junction bases outside the gene matches: 10. The germline V gene encodes CDR1 PRHDT and CDR2 FYEKMQ (reference sequence). The CDR3 consists of 14 residues. The DNA for the CDR3 is TGTGCCAGCACCCCTGAGGGACAGAGGTATGGCTACACCTTC. Protein sequence: CASTPEGQRYGYTF.

This chain uses TRBV9 with TRBJ2-4; TRBD1 might be the D (5 bases). V was shortened by 1 base and J by 0 bases, with 11 bases between the two germline ends. The germline V gene has CDR1 SGDLS and CDR2 YYNGEE. CDR3 size: 16 residues. The CDR3 spells CASSVQGSLAKNIQYF. Here the CDR3 DNA reads TGTGCCAGCAGCGTACAGGGATCCTTAGCCAAAAACATTCAGTACTTC.

This rearrangement joins TRBV11-1 to TRBJ2-1; D is ambiguous. Germline V gene data show CDR1 as SGHAT and CDR2 as FQDESV (reference sequence). CDR3 length: 17 amino acids. The V gene lost 1 base and the J gene lost 4 bases, with 17 bases spanning the gap. The CDR3 is CASSLEFGGRSYNEQFF. CDR3 coding DNA: TGTGCCAGCAGCTTAGAGTTCGGCGGTCGTTCTTACAATGAGCAGTTCTTC.

V usage is TRBV27 and J usage is TRBJ1-1, with D possibly being TRBD1 (5 bases). CDR1 and CDR2 from the germline V gene are MNHEY and SMNVEV (reference sequence). V gave up 3 bases and J gave up 1 base, with 9 bases separating them. The CDR3 extends over 14 amino acids. CDR3 sequence: CASSLRTPNTEAFF. The DNA for the CDR3 is TGTGCCAGCAGTTTGCGGACACCGAACACTGAAGCTTTCTTT.

The chain is built from TRBV19 and TRBJ2-7; a possible D gene is TRBD1 (6 bases). Germline CDR1 is LNHDA and CDR2 is SQIVND (reference sequence). CDR3 length equals 13 residues. V was pared by 3 bases and J by 3 bases, with 9 bases between. Here the CDR3 reads CASSIQQGYEQYF. CDR3 DNA sequence: TGTGCCAGTAGTATTCAACAGGGCTACGAGCAGTACTTC.

The chain joins TRBV6-5 to TRBJ1-2, with 8 bases that match TRBD1. V shed 4 bases, J shed 4 bases, and the junction held 11 bases outside the gene matches. This CDR3 is 16 amino acids long. CDR1 is MNHEY and CDR2 is SVGAGI in the germline V gene. The CDR3 region has the DNA TGTGCCAGCAGTTTTCCGGACAGGGCAGGAACCTATGGCTACACCTTC. Protein: CASSFPDRAGTYGYTF.

This clone has only one observation. The chain joins TRBV4-2 to TRBJ2-1, with TRBD2 identical over 14 bases. Trimming removed 2 bases from V and 8 bases from J; junction bases left unmatched: 2. CDR1 LGHNA and CDR2 YNFKEQ come from the germline V gene. The CDR3 extends over 15 amino acids. Here the CDR3 reads CASSQRLAGGHEQFF. CDR3 DNA sequence: TGTGCCAGCAGCCAAAGACTAGCGGGAGGGCATGAGCAGTTCTTC.

A single count supports this clone. The V gene is TRBV12-5, the J gene TRBJ2-5; TRBD2 matches 7 bases. This CDR3 is built from 18 residues. CDR1 and CDR2 from the germline V gene are LGHNT and FRNRAP. Trimming cost V 2 bases and J 4 bases; bases outside gene matches: 16. The CDR3 DNA reads TGTGCTAGTGGTTTGTACGGGGGGATGGGGGAAAGGGGAGAGACCCAGTACTTC. Its translation is CASGLYGGMGERGETQYF. Full variable domain (rest looked up from reference TRBV12-5 and TRBJ2-5): DARVTQTPRHKVTEMGQEVTMRCQPILGHNTVFWYRQTMMQGLELLAYFRNRAPLDDSGMPKDRFSAEMPDATLATLKIQPSEPRDSAVYFCASGLYGGMGERGETQYFGPGTRLLVL.

The J gene is TRBJ1-1, the V gene TRBV5-1; D possibly corresponds to TRBD1 (6 bases). The V end lost 0 bases, the J end lost 6 bases, and 15 bases lay between the germline ends. The CDR3 is made up of 15 amino acids. Germline-derived CDR1 and CDR2 are SGHRS and YFSETQ. The CDR3: CASSLGSGAVAEAFF. The CDR3 region has the DNA TGCGCCAGCAGCTTGGGCTCAGGGGCGGTGGCTGAAGCTTTCTTT.

The V gene is TRBV5-1, the J gene TRBJ1-2, with a weak D call TRBD1 (5 bases). The germline gives CDR1 SGHRS, CDR2 YFSETQ. V was pared by 0 bases and J by 8 bases, with 14 bases between. The CDR3 sequence is 14 residues long. The CDR3 region is CASSLADNERGYTF. DNA for the CDR3: TGCGCCAGCAGCTTGGCGGACAACGAGAGAGGCTACACCTTC.

By frequency in the sample, this clone is medium-sized. V gene TRBV14 combines with J gene TRBJ2-7; TRBD2 matches 7 bases. V trimming: 4 bases; J trimming: 1 base; junction bases outside the gene matches: 4. Germline values: CDR1 SGHDN, CDR2 FVKESK. This CDR3 is built from 14 residues. CDR3 region: CASSLAGVSYEQYF. DNA of the CDR3: TGTGCCAGCAGCCTGGCGGGGGTTTCCTACGAGCAGTACTTC.

The chain links TRBV6-6 to TRBJ1-4; TRBD1 matches at 9 bases. Germline CDR1 reads MNHNY; CDR2 reads SVGAGI (reference sequence). There are 15 residues in the CDR3. V shed 6 bases, J shed 7 bases, and the junction held 9 bases outside the gene matches. The CDR3 DNA reads as TGTGCCAGCAGCCAATGGGGACAGGGAGGTGAAAAACTGTTTTTT. Amino acids: CASSQWGQGGEKLFF.

This chain uses TRBV5-1 with TRBJ2-2; the D is unclear. This CDR3 spans 15 amino acids. V lost 5 bases, J lost 4 bases, and 15 bases lay in between. CDR1 and CDR2 from the germline V gene are SGHRS and YFSETQ. The CDR3 nucleotides read TGCGCCAGCAGTCTTCCAGCGATGGGCACCGGGGAGCTGTTTTTT. Translated: CASSLPAMGTGELFF.

The V call is TRBV19, the J call TRBJ1-3, with 8 nucleotides matching TRBD1. The V and J ends lost 3 bases and 6 bases, in that order; junction bases with no gene match: 4. Germline-derived CDR1 and CDR2 are LNHDA and SQIVND (reference sequence). CDR3 size: 14 residues. CDR3 sequence (DNA): TGTGCCAGTAGTATCGGGACAGGATTAAACACCATATATTTT. It codes for CASSIGTGLNTIYF.

The rearrangement uses TRBV9 and TRBJ2-5, with D possibly TRBD1 on 6 matching bases. This CDR3 has 13 amino acids. CDR1 is SGDLS, CDR2 YYNGEE, per germline. Trimming cost V 5 bases and J 2 bases, with 10 bases left between them. The CDR3 here is CASSPQGQETQYF. The CDR3 coding sequence is TGTGCCAGCAGTCCCCAGGGGCAAGAGACCCAGTACTTC.

The chain couples TRBV5-3 to TRBJ2-7, with 11 nucleotides matching TRBD2. TRBV5-3 is noted as an ORF with a role that remains uncertain. V lost 4 bases to trimming and J lost 2 bases; unmatched junction nucleotides: 5. The CDR3 runs to 15 residues. CDR3 bases: TGTGCCAGAAGCCTGACTAGCGGGAACCCCTACGAGCAGTACTTC. This gives the protein CARSLTSGNPYEQYF.